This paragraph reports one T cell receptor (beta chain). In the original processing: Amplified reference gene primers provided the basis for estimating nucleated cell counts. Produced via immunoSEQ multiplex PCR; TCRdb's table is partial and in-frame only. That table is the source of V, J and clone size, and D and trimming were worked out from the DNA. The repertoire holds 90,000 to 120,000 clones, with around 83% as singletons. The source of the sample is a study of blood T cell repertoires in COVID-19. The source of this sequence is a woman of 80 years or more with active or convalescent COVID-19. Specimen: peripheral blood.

CDR3: CASSPRQGTQPQHF. The DNA for the CDR3 is TGTGCCAGCAGTCCCCGGCAGGGTACTCAGCCCCAGCATTTT. This chain connects TRBV28 to TRBJ1-5; TRBD1 might be the D (5 bases). The germline V gene encodes CDR1 MDHEN and CDR2 SYDVKM. CDR3 length equals 14 residues. Trimming cost V 5 bases and J 6 bases, with 14 bases left between them.